A selection of T cell receptor beta chains follows, all from one sample in a study of early stage breast cancer tumors. Sequencing used immunoSEQ multiplex PCR; TCRdb keeps in-frame clones, though not all of them. The table includes around 60,000 clones, around 80% detected once. The sample taken for sequencing was blood. The receptors here all came from a person aged 25 to 45 with breast cancer. Both conserved end residues are part of each CDR3. A D gene is named only where the DNA matches it firmly. Clone size is shown for a subset of rows, as once, few, many or a class of expanded clone.

>NA|TRBJ1-5|TRBV11-2|TRBD1
TGTGCCAGCAGCTTAGAGGTGTGGGGCCCCGGGACAGGGTACGGGCAGCCCCAGCATTTT
CASSLEVWGPGTGYGQPQHF
>NA|TRBJ2-2|TRBV9|TRBD1
TGTGCCAGCACCCTAGAGGGGGACAGGGGGCATACAATGGACACCGGGGAGCTGTTTTTT
CASTLEGDRGHTMDTGELFF
>NA|TRBJ2-3|TRBV7-9|NA
TGTGCCAGCAGTAGCTGGGGCACAGATACGCAGTATTTT
CASSSWGTDTQYF
>NA|TRBJ2-1|TRBV6-5|NA
TGTGCCAGCAGTTACTTCCTGGGCGTCCATGAGCAGTTCTTC
CASSYFLGVHEQFF
>NA|TRBJ2-7|TRBV4-1|TRBD2
TGCGCCAGCAGCCGACCGGGAGGAAGAATTTACGAGCAGTACTTC
CASSRPGGRIYEQYF
>NA|TRBJ1-4|TRBV6-5|TRBD1
TGTGCCAGCAGCTTCAGGGGGACATATGAAAAACTGTTTTTT
CASSFRGTYEKLFF
>NA|TRBJ2-1|TRBV19|TRBD2
TGTGCCAGTAGTATCCCGCTAGCGGGAGGGCTAGGCAATGAGCAGTTCTTC
CASSIPLAGGLGNEQFF
>NA|TRBJ2-2|TRBV19|NA
TGTGCCAGTAAACGGGAGCGCACCGGGGAGCTGTTTTTT
CASKRERTGELFF
>once|TRBJ2-3|TRBV6-4|TRBD2
TGTGCCAGCAAGGAGACAGCGGGAGAAACAGATACGCAGTATTTT
CASKETAGETDTQYF
>few|TRBJ1-5|TRBV11-2|NA
TGTGCCAGCAGCTCACTAACGGGAGGGAAGGGTAATCAGCCCCAGCATTTT
CASSSLTGGKGNQPQHF
>once|TRBJ2-7|TRBV5-6|NA
TGTGCCGAATCAGCAGCCCAGAGCTCCTACGAGCAGTACTTC
CAESAAQSSYEQYF
>NA|TRBJ2-7|TRBV5-6|NA
TGTGCCAGCGCCGAGGACACGACCCTCGAGCAGTACTTC
CASAEDTTLEQYF
>few|TRBJ1-2|TRBV18|NA
TGTGCCAGCTCACCACGAGGGGTACTGAGTAATGGCTACACCTTC
CASSPRGVLSNGYTF